Below, 11 T cell receptor beta chains from the same sample are listed, as sequenced in a study of blood T cell repertoires in COVID-19. The assay was immunoSEQ multiplex PCR, and TCRdb's table has in-frame clones only and misses some. The repertoire holds 95,000 to 150,000 clones, with around 88% as singletons. Sequencing input: peripheral blood. The receptors originated from an elderly man with active or convalescent COVID-19.

The V and J genes are TRBV28 and TRBJ1-2, with TRBD1 matching 7 bases. CDR1 MDHEN and CDR2 SYDVKM come from the germline V gene. Trimming took 8 bases from V and 9 from J; bases not matched to a gene: 6. CDR3 length: 11 amino acids. The CDR3 reads CASGTVPSYTF. The CDR3 DNA follows: TGTGCCAGCGGGACAGTCCCTAGCTACACCTTC.

This chain links TRBV7-9 with TRBJ1-4, with 8 bases lining up with TRBD1. The J segment lost 5 bases and the V segment lost 7 bases, leaving 3 bases of the junction unmatched. CDR3 length equals 13 residues. Per germline, CDR1 SEHNR and CDR2 FQNEAQ (reference sequence). CDR3 in amino acids: CASTQGGNEKLFF. CDR3 bases: TGTGCCAGCACACAGGGGGGAAATGAAAAACTGTTTTTT.

The V gene is TRBV28, the J gene TRBJ1-1; D remains unclear. In germline, CDR1 is MDHEN, CDR2 SYDVKM. CDR3 length equals 12 residues. V lost 6 bases and J 3 bases, leaving 8 bases between the germline ends. The CDR3 reads CASSPRYTEAFF. CDR3 coding DNA: TGTGCCAGCAGCCCCCGTTACACTGAAGCTTTCTTT.

This clone was observed once. This sequence joins TRBV2 and TRBJ1-6; D unclear. CDR3 length: 14 amino acids. The germline gives CDR1 SNHLY, CDR2 FYNNEI. V lost 2 bases to trimming and J lost 10 bases, with 12 bases between them. This chain's CDR3 is CASSESSSGSPLHF. The CDR3 DNA reads TGTGCCAGCAGTGAAAGTAGCAGTGGGTCACCCCTCCACTTT.

A single count supports this clone. This chain connects TRBV28 to TRBJ2-1, with a weak D call TRBD1 (6 bases). The CDR3 loop spans 14 amino acids. Germline lookup yields CDR1 MDHEN and CDR2 SYDVKM. The V and J ends lost 4 bases and 4 bases respectively, with 11 bases between them. CDR3 sequence (DNA): TGTGCCAGCAGTTCGACAGGTAATTACAATGAGCAGTTCTTC. The encoded protein is CASSSTGNYNEQFF.

The rearrangement joins TRBV2 to TRBJ2-5, with a weak D call TRBD2 (5 bases). CDR3 size: 14 residues. Germline loops: CDR1 SNHLY, CDR2 FYNNEI. The ends were cut back, 4 bases at V and 2 bases at J, with 11 bases in the middle. The CDR3 loop reads CASSALAGQETQYF. As DNA, the CDR3 is TGTGCCAGCAGTGCTCTAGCAGGACAAGAGACCCAGTACTTC.

This chain uses TRBV5-1 with TRBJ2-7, with a weak D call TRBD1 (6 bases). CDR3 length: 14 amino acids. The V gene's germline CDR1 is SGHRS and CDR2 YFSETQ. The V end was cut by 5 bases, the J end by 1 base, with 13 bases between. The CDR3 nucleotides read TGCGCCAGCAGGGACAATACAGGGTCCTACGAGCAGTACTTC. The encoded protein is CASRDNTGSYEQYF.

This clone was seen a few times. The V call is TRBV7-3, the J call TRBJ1-6; 8 bases match TRBD1. The junction had 6 bases not matched to a gene; V was cut back by 4 bases and J by 7 bases. The V gene's germline CDR1 is SGHTA and CDR2 FQGTGA. The CDR3 is 15 residues long. CDR3 loop: CASSSTGAGNSPLHF. In nucleotides, the CDR3 is TGTGCCAGCAGCTCGACAGGGGCAGGCAATTCACCCCTCCACTTT.

The chain links TRBV28 to TRBJ1-2; a weak D match, TRBD1 (6 bases). Germline V gene lookup returns CDR1 MDHEN and CDR2 SYDVKM. Trimming removed 0 bases at V and 8 bases at J, with 10 bases between. The CDR3 spans 13 residues. The chain's CDR3 is CASSLWGASGYTF. The CDR3 DNA reads as TGTGCCAGCAGTTTATGGGGGGCGAGCGGCTACACCTTC.

The genes are TRBV19 and TRBJ1-2; D not resolved. The V and J ends lost 6 bases and 4 bases respectively, with 15 bases between them. The CDR3 contains 14 residues. Germline V gives CDR1 LNHDA, CDR2 SQIVND (reference sequence). CDR3 loop: CASSVKVEGYGYTF. The CDR3 DNA is TGTGCCAGTAGCGTAAAGGTGGAGGGCTATGGCTACACCTTC.

This clone has only a few counts. The V gene is TRBV6-2 or TRBV6-3, the J gene TRBJ1-5; 7 bases line up with TRBD1. The CDR3 extends over 15 amino acids. The germline CDR1 and CDR2 sequences are MNHEY and SVGEGT. V dropped 5 bases and J dropped 2; count of bases not matched to a gene: 6. CDR3 in amino acids: CASSLRTGRNQPQHF. DNA for the CDR3: TGTGCCAGCAGTCTGCGGACAGGCCGCAATCAGCCCCAGCATTTT.